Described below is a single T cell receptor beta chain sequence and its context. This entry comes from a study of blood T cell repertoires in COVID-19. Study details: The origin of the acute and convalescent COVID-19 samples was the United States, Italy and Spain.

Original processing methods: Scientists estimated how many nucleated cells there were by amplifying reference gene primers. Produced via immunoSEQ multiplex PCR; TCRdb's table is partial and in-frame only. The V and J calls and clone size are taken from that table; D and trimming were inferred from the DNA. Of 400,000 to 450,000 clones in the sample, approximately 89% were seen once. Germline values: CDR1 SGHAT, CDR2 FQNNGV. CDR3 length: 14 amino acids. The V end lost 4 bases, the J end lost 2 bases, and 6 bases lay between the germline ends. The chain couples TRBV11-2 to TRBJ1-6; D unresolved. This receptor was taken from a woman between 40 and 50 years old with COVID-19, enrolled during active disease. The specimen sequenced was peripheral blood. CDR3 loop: CASSSGTYNSPLHF. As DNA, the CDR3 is TGTGCCAGCAGCTCCGGGACCTATAATTCACCCCTCCACTTT. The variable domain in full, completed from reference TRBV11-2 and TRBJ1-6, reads EAGVAQSPRYKIIEKRQSVAFWCNPISGHATLYWYQQILGQGPKLLIQFQNNGVVDDSQLPKDRFSAERLKGVDSTLKIQPAKLEDSAVYLCASSSGTYNSPLHFGNGTRLTVT.